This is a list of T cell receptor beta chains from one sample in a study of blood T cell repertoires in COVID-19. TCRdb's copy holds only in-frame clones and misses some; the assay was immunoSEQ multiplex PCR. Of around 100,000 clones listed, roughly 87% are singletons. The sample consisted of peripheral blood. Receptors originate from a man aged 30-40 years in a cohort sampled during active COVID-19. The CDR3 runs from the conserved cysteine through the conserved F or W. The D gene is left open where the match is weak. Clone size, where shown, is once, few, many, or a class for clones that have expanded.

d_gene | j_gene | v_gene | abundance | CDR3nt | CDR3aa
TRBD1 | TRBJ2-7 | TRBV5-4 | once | TGTGCCAGCGGGTCGGGGACAGGGGGCTCCATCAACGAGCAGTACTTC | CASGSGTGGSINEQYF
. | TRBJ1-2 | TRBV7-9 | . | TGTGCCAGCAGTTTACCGGGACTCTTAGCCTATGGCTACACCTTC | CASSLPGLLAYGYTF
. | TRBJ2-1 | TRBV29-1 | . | TGCAGCGTTGAACAGGGGCTTTACAATGAGCAGTTCTTC | CSVEQGLYNEQFF
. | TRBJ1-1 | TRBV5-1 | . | TGCGCCAGCAGCTTGTCCCAATCCGACATGAACACTGAAGCTTTCTTT | CASSLSQSDMNTEAFF
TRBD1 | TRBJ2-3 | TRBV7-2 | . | TGTGCCAGCAGCTTAGACCCAACCTCAACAGGGGTCAGCACAGATACGCAGTATTTT | CASSLDPTSTGVSTDTQYF
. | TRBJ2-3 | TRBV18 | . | TGTGCCAGCTCACCACCAGGGGGTGATACGCAGTATTTT | CASSPPGGDTQYF
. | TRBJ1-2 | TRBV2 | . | TGTGCCAGCAGTACAGGGAGAGCTAACTATGGCTACACCTTC | CASSTGRANYGYTF
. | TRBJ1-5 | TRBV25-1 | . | TGTGCCAGCAGCCGTAATAGCAATCAGCCCCAGCATTTT | CASSRNSNQPQHF
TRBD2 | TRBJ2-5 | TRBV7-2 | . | TGTGCCAGCAGCTTAGCCGGACTAGCGGGGGGGCCTAAAGAGACCCAGTACTTC | CASSLAGLAGGPKETQYF
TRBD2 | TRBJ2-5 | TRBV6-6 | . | TGTGCCAGCAGTGCCTCGGGGGGACCCCGAGAGACCCAGTACTTC | CASSASGGPRETQYF
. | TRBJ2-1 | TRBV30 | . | TGTGCCTGGGCGACAGGGAGGCCCTACAATGAGCAGTTCTTC | CAWATGRPYNEQFF
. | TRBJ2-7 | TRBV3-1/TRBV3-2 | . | TGTGCCAGCAGCCAATCGGGCGAGCAGTACTTC | CASSQSGEQYF
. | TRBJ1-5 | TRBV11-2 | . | TGTGCCAGCAGCTTAGACAGTAATCAGCCCCAGCATTTT | CASSLDSNQPQHF
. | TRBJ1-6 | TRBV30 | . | TGTGCCTGGAGTGTACCGGGGGGTAATTCACCCCTCCACTTT | CAWSVPGGNSPLHF
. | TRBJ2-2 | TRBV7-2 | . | TGTGCCAGCAGCTTATATTCCGGAGGGAACACCGGGGAGCTGTTTTTT | CASSLYSGGNTGELFF
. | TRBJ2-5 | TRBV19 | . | TGTGCCAGTAGTATTCACAGGGTGGAGACCCAGTACTTC | CASSIHRVETQYF
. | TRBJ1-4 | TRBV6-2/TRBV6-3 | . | TGTGCCAGCAGTTACCAGGATGGGGAAAAACTGTTTTTT | CASSYQDGEKLFF
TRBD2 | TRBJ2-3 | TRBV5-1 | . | TGCGCCAGCAGACCTCCCCAGGGAGGGACAGATACGCAGTATTTT | CASRPPQGGTDTQYF
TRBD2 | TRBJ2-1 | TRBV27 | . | TGTGCCAGCAGTTTATCCCAGACTAGCGGCTACAATGAGCAGTTCTTC | CASSLSQTSGYNEQFF
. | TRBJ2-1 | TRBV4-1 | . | TGCGCCAGCAGCCAAGCTGGCCAGGGGTTTACAAATGAGCAGTTCTTC | CASSQAGQGFTNEQFF
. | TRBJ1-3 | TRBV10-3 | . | TGTGCCGCGGGTTACGGCTTTAGCTCTGGAAACACCATATATTTT | CAAGYGFSSGNTIYF
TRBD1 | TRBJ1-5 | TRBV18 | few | TGTGCCAGCTCACGACAGGGGGATGATCAGCCCCAGCATTTT | CASSRQGDDQPQHF
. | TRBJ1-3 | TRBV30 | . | TGTGCCTGGAGTGTATTAGACACCATATATTTT | CAWSVLDTIYF
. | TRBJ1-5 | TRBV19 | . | TGTGCCAGTAGGCGGGACCCTGGGGGCAATCAGCCCCAGCATTTT | CASRRDPGGNQPQHF
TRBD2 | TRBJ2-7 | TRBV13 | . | TGTGCCAGCAGCTTAGAGGGTCTGGTAGCGGGGGCCTACGAGCAGTACTTC | CASSLEGLVAGAYEQYF
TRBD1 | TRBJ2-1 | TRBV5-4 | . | TGTGCCAGCATCTCCGGGACAGGGCCCAATGAGCAGTTCTTC | CASISGTGPNEQFF
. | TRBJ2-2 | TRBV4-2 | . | TGTGCCAGCAGCCACGGGAGAGGGAGCGACACCGGGGAGCTGTTTTTT | CASSHGRGSDTGELFF
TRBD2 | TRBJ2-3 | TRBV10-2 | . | TGCGCCAGCAGTGAGTCGACGAGCGGGGGGGCCAGGACAGATACGCAGTATTTT | CASSESTSGGARTDTQYF
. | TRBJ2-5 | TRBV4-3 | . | TGCGCCAGCAGCCCGACTGGGAGGGAGACCCAGTACTTC | CASSPTGRETQYF
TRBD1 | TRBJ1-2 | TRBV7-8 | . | TGTGCCAGCAGCCCCTTCTCCCAGGGGGCCGGGGGCTACACCTTC | CASSPFSQGAGGYTF
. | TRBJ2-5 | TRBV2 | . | TGTGCCAGCAGTGAACGGCTAGGCCGTTCGGAGGTGACCCAGTACTTC | CASSERLGRSEVTQYF
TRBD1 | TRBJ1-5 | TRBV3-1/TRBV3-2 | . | TGTGCCAGCAGCCCCTACAGGGGAGGTCAGCCCCAGCATTTT | CASSPYRGGQPQHF
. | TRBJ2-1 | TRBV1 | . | TGCACCAGCAGCCAAGTGGGGGTCGGTGATAGCGGAGGGAATGAGCAGTTCTTC | CTSSQVGVGDSGGNEQFF
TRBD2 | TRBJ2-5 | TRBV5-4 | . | TGTGCCAGCAGCGGAGGACTAGCGGGGTTGGAGACCCAGTACTTC | CASSGGLAGLETQYF
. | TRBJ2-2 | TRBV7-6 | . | TGTGCCAGCAGCTTAGTGGGGGGATTAAACACCGGGGAGCTGTTTTTT | CASSLVGGLNTGELFF
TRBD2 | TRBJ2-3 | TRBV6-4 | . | TGTGCCAGCTCACTAGCGGGGGACAGAGGTGATACGCAGTATTTT | CASSLAGDRGDTQYF
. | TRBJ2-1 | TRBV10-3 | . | TGTGCCATCAGCGGGACAAGGGTTTTCAATGAGCAGTTCTTC | CAISGTRVFNEQFF
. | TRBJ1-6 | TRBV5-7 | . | TGTGCCAGCAGCTTCAGTCGATCACCCCTCCACTTT | CASSFSRSPLHF
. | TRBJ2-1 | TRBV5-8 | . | TGTGCCAGCAGCCCCCGGGACACGAGGAGTGAGCAGTTCTTC | CASSPRDTRSEQFF
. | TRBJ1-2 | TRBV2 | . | TGTGCCAGCGGCGGCGGGATTAACTATGGCTACACCTTC | CASGGGINYGYTF
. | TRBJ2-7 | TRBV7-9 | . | TGTGCCAGCAGCAATAGCCGGGGGGCGCCCTACGAGCAGTACTTC | CASSNSRGAPYEQYF
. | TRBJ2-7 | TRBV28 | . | TGTGCCACCTACTCCCCCTGGGAGCAGTACTTC | CATYSPWEQYF
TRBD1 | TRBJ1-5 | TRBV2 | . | TGTGCCAGCAGCACACAACAGGGGAGGAATCAGCCCCAGCATTTT | CASSTQQGRNQPQHF
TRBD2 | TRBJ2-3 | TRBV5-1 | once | TGCGCCAGCAGGTCGGGACTAGCGGGGGGGCCGATGACAGATACGCAGTATTTT | CASRSGLAGGPMTDTQYF
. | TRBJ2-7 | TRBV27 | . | TGTGCCAGCAGTTCCAGGAGGCTGTCCTCCTACGAGCAGTACTTC | CASSSRRLSSYEQYF
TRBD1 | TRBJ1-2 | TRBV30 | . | TGTGCCTGGGGGAGGGGCGACAGGGAGGACTATGGCTACACCTTC | CAWGRGDREDYGYTF
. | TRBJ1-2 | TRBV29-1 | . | TGCAGCGTTGATTTCAGAAACTATGGCTACACCTTC | CSVDFRNYGYTF
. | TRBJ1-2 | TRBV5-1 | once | TGCGCCAGCAGCCTCCCCGACCCCGGGAACTATGGCTACACCTTC | CASSLPDPGNYGYTF
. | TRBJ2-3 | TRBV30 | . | TGTGCCTGGAGGGAGAGACACTGGACAAGCACAGATACGCAGTATTTT | CAWRERHWTSTDTQYF
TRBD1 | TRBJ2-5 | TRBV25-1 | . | TGTGCCAGCACCCCACACGGACAGGGGAACCAAGAGACCCAGTACTTC | CASTPHGQGNQETQYF
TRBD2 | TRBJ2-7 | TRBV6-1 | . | TGTGCCAGCAGTGAGGGTATGCGGGGGGCTCCCTACGAGCAGTACTTC | CASSEGMRGAPYEQYF
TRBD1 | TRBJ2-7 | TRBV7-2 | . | TGTGCCAGCAGCCAAAGGACAGGACCCTACGAGCAGTACTTC | CASSQRTGPYEQYF
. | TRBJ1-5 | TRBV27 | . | TGTGCCAGCAGTTTTGGCAGGGATCAGCCCCAGCATTTT | CASSFGRDQPQHF
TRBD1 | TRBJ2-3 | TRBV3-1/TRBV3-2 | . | TGTGCCAGCAGCCCCCGGGACAGGGGGCAGCGGTCAGATACGCAGTATTTT | CASSPRDRGQRSDTQYF
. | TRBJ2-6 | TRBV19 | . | TGTGCCAGTAGTATAGATTTGCGGGGGCCTGGGGCCAACGTCCTGACTTTC | CASSIDLRGPGANVLTF
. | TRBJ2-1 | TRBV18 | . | TGTGCCAGCTCACCTCGTACTACCACCGGGGGTGAGCAGTTCTTC | CASSPRTTTGGEQFF
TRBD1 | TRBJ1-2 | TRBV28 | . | TGTGCCAGCATCTCCAGGACAGGGGGCAGAGGCTACACCTTC | CASISRTGGRGYTF
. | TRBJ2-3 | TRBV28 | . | TGTGCCAGCAGTTTAGAGGGTGTGAGGGCAGATACGCAGTATTTT | CASSLEGVRADTQYF
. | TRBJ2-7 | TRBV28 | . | TGTGCCAGCAGAACAGGCAACTCCTACGAGCAGTACTTC | CASRTGNSYEQYF